This TCR beta chain stems from a study of PD-1 blockade in classical Hodgkin lymphoma. Data came from immunoSEQ multiplex PCR; TCRdb stores just in-frame clones and leaves some out. The table has 35,000 or so clones, approximately 82% seen once; the top ten hold less than 20%. V lost 7 bases, J lost 5 bases, and 14 bases lay in between. Germline V gives CDR1 SGHVS, CDR2 FQNEAQ. The CDR3 is 13 residues long. About this clone: Its antigen is unknown.

Every one of the patients relapsed after autologous stem cell transplantation (brentuximab vedotin exposure was variable). Study results and caveats: Compared with healthy donors, newly diagnosed patients reportedly showed lower baseline TCR diversity.

V and J are TRBV7-8 and TRBJ2-5, with D hard to call. This TCR came from a human donor with classical Hodgkin lymphoma. The sample here was peripheral blood mononuclear cells (PBMCs), taken before the second cycle of nivolumab. CDR3 sequence reads: CASTPTDIETQYF. DNA for the CDR3: TGTGCCAGCACCCCGACGGATATTGAGACCCAGTACTTC.